This T cell receptor (beta chain) stems from a study of cytomegalovirus exposure and HLA in healthy donors. Study outcomes and limitations: Association with HLA alleles at 0.05 false discovery rate was found for around 17,000 TCR beta sequences in a later analysis. The authors listed roughly 150 TCR beta chains as cytomegalovirus-associated. With further analysis later on, most CMV-associated TCR beta chains appeared HLA-restricted.

Participants comprised healthy donors of bone marrow. A note on this clone: Antigen specificity is unknown.

The study ran its PCR with 60 Vbeta and 13 Jbeta primers. Generated by immunoSEQ multiplex PCR, the TCRdb table keeps only in-frame clones and is missing some. This table holds about 270,000 clones, roughly two thirds found once. The CDR3 has 16 residues. The V segment lost 0 bases and the J segment 2 bases; nucleotides outside the gene matches: 7. Germline CDR1 is SGHRS and CDR2 is YFSETQ. The sample consisted of PBMCs. The rearrangement joins TRBV5-1 to TRBJ2-7; 8 bases match TRBD1. The receptor's source is a female donor in good health and CMV-seronegative. The CDR3 here is CASSLGGQAPAYEQYF. In DNA form, the CDR3 reads TGCGCCAGCAGCTTGGGGGGACAGGCTCCGGCCTACGAGCAGTACTTC.